The 29 T cell receptor beta chains below were found in one sample sequenced in a study of a mutant IDH1 vaccine in newly diagnosed glioma. Their antigen targets remain unknown. Assay used: immunoSEQ multiplex PCR; TCRdb lists only in-frame clones, some missing. Of approximately 61,000 clones listed, under 90% were seen once; the top ten hold about 6%. Specified time point: week 11, during vaccination. It was 300 ug of mutant IDH1 20-mer peptide that made up each vaccine dose, given with topical imiquimod. Sequenced here: PBMCs, sampled from a glioma patient whose treatment included an IDH1 peptide vaccine. The receptors derive from a man aged 50 or older with glioma.

The chain couples TRBV6-1 to TRBJ1-1; the D gene is possibly TRBD1 (5 bases). Trimming took 8 bases from V and 4 from J, leaving 17 bases between them. The CDR3 loop spans 14 amino acids. Germline V lookup: CDR1 MNHNS, CDR2 SASEGT. The CDR3 nucleotides read TGTGCCAGCGCGGCGTGGGACGTGGGCACTGAAGCTTTCTTT. Translation gives CASAAWDVGTEAFF.

The rearrangement joins TRBV5-5 to TRBJ1-5, with unresolved D. V was trimmed by 0 bases and J by 5 bases, leaving 15 bases between them. CDR1 and CDR2 from the germline V gene are SGHKS and YYEKEE (reference sequence). The CDR3 is 16 amino acids. The CDR3 DNA is TGTGCCAGCAGCTTGGCCAAGAACGCTATAGATCAGCCCCAGCATTTT. Its protein is CASSLAKNAIDQPQHF.

This chain links TRBV5-4 with TRBJ2-4; 9 bases are shared with TRBD1. Germline values: CDR1 SGHNT, CDR2 YYREEE (reference sequence). The CDR3 extends over 15 amino acids. V was pared by 4 bases and J by 7 bases, with 9 bases of the junction left unmatched. The CDR3 sequence is CASSPGQGLANIQYF. As DNA, the CDR3 is TGTGCCAGCAGCCCGGGACAGGGTCTCGCCAACATTCAGTACTTC.

The rearrangement uses TRBV28 and TRBJ1-5, with TRBD1 matching 9 bases. CDR1 is MDHEN, CDR2 SYDVKM, per germline. The ends lost 6 bases at V and 2 bases at J; junction bases unmatched: 2. The CDR3 sequence is 14 residues long. The CDR3 loop reads CASSRTGGNQPQHF. The CDR3 nucleotides read TGTGCCAGCAGCCGGACAGGGGGCAATCAGCCCCAGCATTTT. Complete variable domain (other parts from reference TRBV28 and TRBJ1-5): DVKVTQSSRYLVKRTGEKVFLECVQDMDHENMFWYRQDPGLGLRLIYFSYDVKMKEKGDIPEGYSVSREKKERFSLILESASTNQTSMYLCASSRTGGNQPQHFGDGTRLSIL.

The V and J genes are TRBV6-5 and TRBJ2-7; unclear D gene. V dropped 0 bases and J dropped 5 bases, with 8 bases sitting between them. The germline gives CDR1 MNHEY, CDR2 SVGAGI. The CDR3 has 13 residues. CDR3 coding DNA: TGTGCCAGCAGTTACTCAATCCTGGACGAGCAGTACTTC. Amino acid sequence: CASSYSILDEQYF.

V gene TRBV7-2 combines with J gene TRBJ1-2; a weak D match, TRBD1 (5 bases). CDR3 length: 15 amino acids. The germline V gene encodes CDR1 SGHTA and CDR2 FQGNSA. Trimming pared 1 base from V and 3 bases from J, leaving 12 bases between. For the CDR3, the DNA is TGTGCCAGCAGCTTAGATTTCGGGGGTGACTATGGCTACACCTTC. Residues: CASSLDFGGDYGYTF.

This chain links TRBV2 with TRBJ2-1; 11 nucleotides line up with TRBD2. After removal of 6 bases from V and 6 bases from J, the junction contained 7 bases not matched to a gene. The CDR3 has 15 residues. The germline CDR1 and CDR2 sequences are SNHLY and FYNNEI. CDR3 nucleotides: TGTGCCAGCAGCGCAACTAGCGGGAGTATCAATGAGCAGTTCTTC. Protein product: CASSATSGSINEQFF.

This chain connects TRBV7-2 to TRBJ2-7; D assignment may be TRBD1 or TRBD2 (5 bases each). V lost 0 bases and J lost 2, with 17 bases in between. The CDR3 runs 17 residues. CDR1 is SGHTA and CDR2 is FQGNSA in the germline V gene. The chain's CDR3 is CASSLASGQNLPYEQYF. The CDR3 DNA reads TGTGCCAGCAGCTTAGCGTCGGGGCAGAATTTGCCCTACGAGCAGTACTTC.

The rearrangement joins TRBV19 to TRBJ1-4; 11 bases are shared with TRBD1. Germline assignment: CDR1 LNHDA and CDR2 SQIVND (reference sequence). The CDR3 extends over 15 amino acids. Trimming cost V 3 bases and J 7 bases; bases outside gene matches: 4. CDR3 sequence reads: CASSIGTGGSEKLFF. CDR3 DNA sequence: TGTGCCAGTAGTATTGGGACAGGGGGGAGTGAAAAACTGTTTTTT.

This clone turned up a few times. The rearrangement uses TRBV10-3 and TRBJ1-1; possibly TRBD1 for D (5 bases). Between the trimmed V and J ends, which lost 9 bases and 7 bases, there was a span of 15 bases. The CDR3 has 12 amino acids. Germline assignment: CDR1 ENHRY and CDR2 SYGVKD. The CDR3 loop is CAIKGGDGEAFF. The CDR3 DNA is TGTGCCATTAAGGGTGGGGACGGTGAAGCTTTCTTT.

The chain employs TRBV13 and TRBJ2-1; D is perhaps TRBD2 (6 bases). This CDR3 is built from 12 residues. The V and J ends lost 1 base and 8 bases respectively, with 6 bases between them. Germline values: CDR1 PRHDT, CDR2 FYEKMQ (reference sequence). As DNA, the CDR3 is TGTGCCAGCAGCTTAGAGCGGGATGAGCAGTTCTTC. The encoded protein is CASSLERDEQFF.

The rearrangement joins TRBV5-1 to TRBJ2-1; D might be TRBD2 (5 bases). The CDR3 has 13 amino acids. Germline CDR1 SGHRS, CDR2 YFSETQ. With 0 bases removed from V and 5 bases from J, the gap between germline ends came to 6 bases. CDR3 sequence reads: CASSLERNNEQFF. DNA of the CDR3: TGCGCCAGCAGCTTGGAGCGGAACAATGAGCAGTTCTTC.

This rearrangement joins TRBV9 to TRBJ1-2; D is unresolved. Trimming removed 0 bases at V and 5 bases at J, with 11 bases between. Germline loops: CDR1 SGDLS, CDR2 YYNGEE. This CDR3 is built from 14 residues. Here the CDR3 reads CASSVGLGSYGYTF. The DNA of the CDR3 is TGTGCCAGCAGCGTAGGGCTTGGATCATATGGCTACACCTTC.

This clone was seen a single time. The V gene is TRBV5-1, the J gene TRBJ1-5; TRBD1 agrees at 8 bases. J gave up 3 bases and V 0 bases, and 2 bases lay outside the gene matches. The CDR3 covers 15 residues. Germline assignment: CDR1 SGHRS and CDR2 YFSETQ. CDR3 region: CASSLGQGNNQPQHF. As DNA, the CDR3 is TGCGCCAGCAGCTTGGGACAGGGGAACAATCAGCCCCAGCATTTT. The entire variable domain, with the rest obtained from reference TRBV5-1 and TRBJ1-5, is as follows: KAGVTQTPRYLIKTRGQQVTLSCSPISGHRSVSWYQQTPGQGLQFLFEYFSETQRNKGNFPGRFSGRQFSNSRSEMNVSTLELGDSALYLCASSLGQGNNQPQHFGDGTRLSIL.

The CDR3 region is CASSLAQDGTNEKLFF. CDR3 DNA: TGCGCCAGCAGCTTGGCCCAGGACGGAACTAATGAAAAACTGTTTTTT. The rearrangement joins TRBV5-1 to TRBJ1-4; no clear D. The V and J ends lost 0 bases and 1 base respectively, with 10 bases between them. Germline V gives CDR1 SGHRS, CDR2 YFSETQ. This CDR3 has 16 residues.

This chain connects TRBV4-1 to TRBJ2-4; D is perhaps TRBD2 (6 bases). V lost 4 bases to trimming and J lost 0 bases, with 19 bases between them. The CDR3 loop spans 18 amino acids. CDR1 is MGHRA, CDR2 YSYEKL, per germline. The CDR3 loop is CASSPPEGPRLAKNIQYF. The DNA for the CDR3 is TGCGCCAGCAGCCCACCGGAGGGACCACGACTAGCCAAAAACATTCAGTACTTC.

V gene TRBV19 combines with J gene TRBJ2-7; possibly TRBD1 for D (5 bases). In germline, CDR1 is LNHDA, CDR2 SQIVND (reference sequence). The CDR3 extends over 12 amino acids. V was pared by 5 bases and J by 2 bases, with 7 bases between. CDR3 DNA: TGTGCCAGTAGTTCAGGGACCTACGAGCAGTACTTC. Its protein is CASSSGTYEQYF.

By share, this clone ranks as medium-sized. The rearrangement links TRBV2 to TRBJ1-6; 8 nucleotides align to TRBD1. CDR3 length: 16 amino acids. CDR1 is SNHLY, CDR2 FYNNEI, per germline. The V and J ends lost 7 bases and 9 bases, in that order; junction bases with no gene match: 14. CDR3: CASKRETGTGSSPLHF. CDR3 DNA sequence: TGTGCCAGCAAGAGGGAAACCGGGACAGGCAGTTCACCCCTCCACTTT.

The V and J genes are TRBV4-3 and TRBJ1-4; D is perhaps TRBD1 (6 bases). The CDR3 loop spans 16 amino acids. Trimming left V 4 bases short and J 3 bases short, with 15 bases between. Germline V gene sequence: CDR1 LGHNA, CDR2 YSLEER. In DNA, the CDR3 is TGCGCCAGCAGCCCCCAAGGGGGAACCGCTAATGAAAAACTGTTTTTT. Encoded protein: CASSPQGGTANEKLFF.

The genes are TRBV10-3 and TRBJ1-3; 7 bases match TRBD1. The germline V gene encodes CDR1 ENHRY and CDR2 SYGVKD. The CDR3 contains 14 residues. Trimming at V came to 6 bases and at J to 2 bases, leaving 4 bases not matched to a gene. CDR3 nucleotides: TGTGCCATCAGACCCGGGACAGCTGGAAACACCATATATTTT. This codes for CAIRPGTAGNTIYF.

CDR3 DNA: TGTGCCGGTCGACAGAAAGAGACCCAGTACTTC. The encoded protein is CAGRQKETQYF. V usage is TRBV2 and J usage is TRBJ2-5; D perhaps matches TRBD1 (5 bases). The CDR3 runs to 11 residues. Germline CDR1 and CDR2: SNHLY and FYNNEI. The germline V and J ends were trimmed by 11 bases and 3 bases, with 10 bases remaining between them.

This rearrangement joins TRBV2 to TRBJ2-1; TRBD1 matches at 11 bases. With 0 bases clipped from V and 9 bases from J, the junction kept 7 bases outside the gene matches. Per the germline V gene, CDR1 is SNHLY and CDR2 is FYNNEI. The length of the CDR3 is 16 residues. The CDR3 region is CASSEAGGTGGGEQFF. As DNA, the CDR3 is TGTGCCAGCAGTGAAGCCGGCGGGACAGGGGGAGGTGAGCAGTTCTTC.

V and J are TRBV7-6 and TRBJ2-3; no clear D. The CDR3 spans 15 residues. Germline CDR1 and CDR2: SGHVS and FNYEAQ. The germline V and J ends were trimmed by 1 base and 1 base, with 9 bases remaining between them. The chain's CDR3 is CASSLGVLGTDTQYF. The CDR3 coding sequence is TGTGCCAGCAGCTTAGGGGTTTTGGGCACAGATACGCAGTATTTT.

This clone was counted only a few times. J is TRBJ1-5 and V is TRBV7-2; 8 positions agree with TRBD1. The CDR3 runs 14 residues. The V gene end was trimmed by 5 bases and the J gene end by 7 bases; junction bases not matched to a gene: 7. The germline V gene has CDR1 SGHTA and CDR2 FQGNSA. The CDR3 nucleotides are TGTGCCAGCAGCCTGAGGACAGGGACCCAGCCCCAGCATTTT. Its protein is CASSLRTGTQPQHF.

The V call is TRBV27, the J call TRBJ2-7; 9 bases match TRBD1. Unmatched junction bases numbered 5, after V lost 6 bases and J lost 5 bases. The CDR3 consists of 13 residues. The V gene's germline CDR1 is MNHEY and CDR2 SMNVEV (reference sequence). CDR3 in amino acids: CASSRDRVHEQYF. CDR3 nucleotides: TGTGCCAGCAGCCGGGACAGGGTCCACGAGCAGTACTTC.

The gene calls are TRBV5-5 and TRBJ2-7; 9 positions match TRBD1. The junction had 7 bases not matched to a gene; V was cut back by 4 bases and J by 2 bases. CDR3 length: 15 amino acids. Germline CDR1 is SGHKS and CDR2 is YYEKEE (reference sequence). CDR3 bases: TGTGCCAGCAGCCAAGGGACAGGGTCTACCTACGAGCAGTACTTC. Translating gives CASSQGTGSTYEQYF.

The chain combines TRBV18 with TRBJ2-7; 7 bases map to TRBD1. Per the germline V gene, CDR1 is KGHSH and CDR2 is LQKENI. V lost 2 bases to trimming and J lost 4 bases; unmatched junction nucleotides: 8. The CDR3 contains 15 residues. The CDR3 nucleotides read TGTGCCAGCTCACCAAGTCGGGACAGCTTTTACGAGCAGTACTTC. Its translation is CASSPSRDSFYEQYF.

This clone was counted a single time. The chain has TRBV7-6 and TRBJ2-5; 7 nucleotides match TRBD1. The CDR3 length is 13 residues. J lost 5 bases, V lost 7 bases, and 7 bases had no gene match. Germline V gene sequence: CDR1 SGHVS, CDR2 FNYEAQ. The DNA for the CDR3 is TGTGCCAGCACCATGACAGGGTTTGAGACCCAGTACTTC. This codes for CASTMTGFETQYF.

V usage is TRBV29-1 and J usage is TRBJ2-6; 9 nucleotides match TRBD1. V lost 5 bases, J lost 0 bases, and 14 bases stayed unmatched. This CDR3 has 19 amino acids. Germline V gene sequence: CDR1 SQVTM, CDR2 ANQGSEA. The DNA for the CDR3 is TGCAGCGTTTCTGAATTTGTGTACAGGGGGCACTCTGGGGCCAACGTCCTGACTTTC. Its translation: CSVSEFVYRGHSGANVLTF.